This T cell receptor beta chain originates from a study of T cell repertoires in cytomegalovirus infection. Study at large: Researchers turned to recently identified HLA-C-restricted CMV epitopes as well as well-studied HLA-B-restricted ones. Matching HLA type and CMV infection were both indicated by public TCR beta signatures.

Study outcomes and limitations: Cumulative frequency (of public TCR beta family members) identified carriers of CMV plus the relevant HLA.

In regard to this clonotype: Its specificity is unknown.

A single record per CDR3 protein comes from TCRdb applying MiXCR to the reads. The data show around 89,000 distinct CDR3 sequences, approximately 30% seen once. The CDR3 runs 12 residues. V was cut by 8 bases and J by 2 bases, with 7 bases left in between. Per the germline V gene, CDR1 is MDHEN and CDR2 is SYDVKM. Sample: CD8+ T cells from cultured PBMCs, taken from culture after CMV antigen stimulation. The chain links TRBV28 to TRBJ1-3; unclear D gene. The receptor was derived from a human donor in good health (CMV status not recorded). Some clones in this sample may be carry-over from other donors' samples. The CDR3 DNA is TGTGCCAGCGGGGATCCTGGAAACACCATATATTTT. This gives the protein CASGDPGNTIYF. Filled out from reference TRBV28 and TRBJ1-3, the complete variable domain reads DVKVTQSSRYLVKRTGEKVFLECVQDMDHENMFWYRQDPGLGLRLIYFSYDVKMKEKGDIPEGYSVSREKKERFSLILESASTNQTSMYLCASGDPGNTIYFGEGSWLTVV.